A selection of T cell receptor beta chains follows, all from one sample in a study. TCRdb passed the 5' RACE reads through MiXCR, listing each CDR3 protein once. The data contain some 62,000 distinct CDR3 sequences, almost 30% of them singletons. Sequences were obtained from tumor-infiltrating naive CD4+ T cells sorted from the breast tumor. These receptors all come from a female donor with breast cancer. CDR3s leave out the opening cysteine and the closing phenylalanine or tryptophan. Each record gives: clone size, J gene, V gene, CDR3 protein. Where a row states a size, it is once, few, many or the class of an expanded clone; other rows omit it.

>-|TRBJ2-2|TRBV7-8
ASSERQLPNTGELF
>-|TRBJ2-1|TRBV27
ASSLAGHVQF
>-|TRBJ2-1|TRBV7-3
ASSPEPFISAASSYNEQF
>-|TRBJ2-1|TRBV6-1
ASGVGGNEQF
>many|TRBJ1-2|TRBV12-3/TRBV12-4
ASSSGLKGGYT
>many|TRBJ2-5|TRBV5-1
ASSLGASLSETQY
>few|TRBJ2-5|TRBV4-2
ASGEEGKEETQY
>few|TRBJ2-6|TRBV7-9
ASSLDRAVGSGANVLT
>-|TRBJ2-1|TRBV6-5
ASGYIEAGGNEQF
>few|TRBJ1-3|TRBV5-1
ASSLRGDGNTIY
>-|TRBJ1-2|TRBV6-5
ASSYGDRGYGYT
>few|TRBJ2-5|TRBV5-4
ASSLAVRAGEETQY
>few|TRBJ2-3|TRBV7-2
ASSRDRTSDTQY
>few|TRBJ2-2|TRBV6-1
ASSPQGAKSGELF
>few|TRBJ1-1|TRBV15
ATSPGQEAMNTEAF
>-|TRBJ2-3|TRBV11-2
ASSSAGIRQY
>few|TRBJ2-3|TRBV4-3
ASSQRDRAADTQY
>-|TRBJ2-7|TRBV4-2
ASSQDASGTYEQY
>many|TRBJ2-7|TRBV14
ASSRIQGSRSYEQY
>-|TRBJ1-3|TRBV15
ATSRARGQPGNTIY
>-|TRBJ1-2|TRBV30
AWSPRGNYGYT
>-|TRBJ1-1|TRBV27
ASSLSRGGNAF
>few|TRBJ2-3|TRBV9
ASSVHPDVADTQY
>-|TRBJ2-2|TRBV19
ASSIPGRANTGELF
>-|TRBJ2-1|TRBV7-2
ASSLDYNNEQF
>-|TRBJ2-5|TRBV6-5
ASTKALGGAETQY